This record looks at one TCR beta chain sequence and its context. This clonotype was counted a few times. The specificity of this receptor is unknown. No qualities accompany the bases; no much larger clone lies one base away. CDR1 and CDR2 are read off the germline V gene (reference sequence) as SEHNR and FQNEAQ. Trimming at the junction amounts to 3 bases on V and 8 bases on J, and the germline ends lie 13 bases apart. There are 14 amino acids in the CDR3, from cysteine to phenylalanine inclusive. Only CDR3 DNA remains: 42 bases, in frame from the first base. The library was generated by 5' RACE. The sequencer listed for this sample is Illumina HiSeq 2500. A second roughly 6 to 11 cycle PCR used a sample-barcoded 5' primer and a J-beta primer mix. Each TCR beta cDNA molecule received a unique molecular identifier from a template-switch 5' adaptor carrying 12 random nucleotides. Each sample yielded at least 2.5 million CDR3-containing paired-end reads. The Mint cDNA synthesis kit, primed by a TRBC-specific oligonucleotide, was used to synthesize first-strand cDNA from all RNA. Following uracil-DNA glycosylase treatment, a first 18-cycle PCR with universal primers M1SS and BC2_uni_R was performed on all cDNA. The study's own analysis went as follows. Each sample was normalized by randomly selecting 1 million high-quality reads, each carrying a distinct molecular identifier. Reads sharing molecular identifiers were discarded rather than binned into consensus sequences. CDR3 identification, clonotype clustering and error correction used MiTCR with a Q25 quality threshold and the strictest error-elimination algorithm. A nonparametric unseen species model with Euler transformation was used to estimate a lower bound on total TCR beta diversity. The public reads were reanalyzed by TCRdb: fastp trimming at Q25, MiXCR alignment, in-frame beta chains only. A single entry per CDR3 protein holds the most common genes and DNA from its merged rows. The V and J calls reflect TCRdb's pipeline rather than the authors' work. The sample yields over 950,000 distinct CDR3 sequences; 35% to 40% were counted once. The ten top clones hold about an eighth of the sample.

These data belong to a study of blood T cells in healthy people across ages (dated by TCRdb to between 2014 and 2016). For context, the study as a whole: In model experiments, template switching captured roughly one uniquely barcoded TCR beta cDNA molecule for every two T cells. The study measured age-related changes in TCR beta repertoire diversity using deep sequencing normalized with unique cDNA molecular identifiers. The donors were divided into four age groups: young (average approximately 15 years), middle-aged (around 41), aged (about 61) and long-lived (about 84). To avoid experimental bias, donors of different ages were randomly spread across the sequencing lanes. Two additional independent replicas of 1 million unique cDNA reads from the same blood draw were analyzed for two donors (one aged 18 to 30 and one aged 80 or older).

Broad study findings and their caveats: Bulk unsorted PBMC profiling prevented conclusive comparison of naive and antigen-experienced compartments. A strong correlation was found between observed TCR beta diversity and the percentage of naive T cells measured by flow cytometry. Compared with the aged group, the long-lived group had more naive CD4+ T cells, fewer expanded clones and increased TCR diversity, a pattern suggesting age selection. Estimates of total diversity from one million sequenced T cells were regarded as lower bounds and underestimates. As age increased, observed TCR beta diversity per million T cells dropped in a roughly linear way, and a significant reduction was already evident by age about 36. Because donor CMV infection status was unknown, age-related changes in expanded clonotypes were potentially confounded.

The roughly 39 donors, aged roughly 6 to 95 years, were systemically healthy Caucasian individuals from Russia. Each donor gave 8 to 10 milliliters of peripheral blood, drawn into EDTA-treated Vacutainer tubes. PBMCs were isolated by Ficoll-Paque density-gradient centrifugation, with at least 6 million obtained per sample. Trizol reagent was used to extract total RNA from PBMCs, with at least 5 micrograms per sample. For every donor, an aliquot of PBMCs went through flow cytometry to measure the percentages of naive CD45RAhigh/CD27high T cells. The clonotype was recovered from a man aged 18 to 30 in good health. The specimen sequenced was blood. The rearranged chain carries TRBV7-9 and TRBJ1-4, with TRBD1 as a weak D call on 6 bases. The DNA sequence reads TGTGCCAGCAGCTTCTCCGGGACAAGGGAAAAACTGTTTTTT. It translates to CASSFSGTREKLFF.